This TCR beta chain was obtained from a study of response to subunit inactivated influenza vaccine. The V gene's germline CDR1 is SGHAT and CDR2 FQNNGV. Trimming pared 5 bases from V and 5 bases from J, leaving 9 bases between. The CDR3 runs 12 residues. Details on this clonotype: What it recognizes is unknown.

Regarding the study as a whole: The authors offered the suggestion that each seasonal influenza vaccination recruits few new T cells.

MiXCR, run by TCRdb on the RT-PCR reads, gives a single entry per CDR3 protein. Of fewer than 750,000 distinct CDR3 sequences in the sample, about 14% were seen once. The specimen comprised PBMCs from blood, sampled roughly 12 days after vaccination. The TCR sequence derives from a man aged 50-59 years who received an inactivated influenza vaccine. This rearrangement joins TRBV11-2 to TRBJ2-5; D is unclear. The CDR3 region has the DNA TGTGCCAGCAGCGAAGCCAGGGAGACCCAGTACTTC. Translating gives CASSEARETQYF.